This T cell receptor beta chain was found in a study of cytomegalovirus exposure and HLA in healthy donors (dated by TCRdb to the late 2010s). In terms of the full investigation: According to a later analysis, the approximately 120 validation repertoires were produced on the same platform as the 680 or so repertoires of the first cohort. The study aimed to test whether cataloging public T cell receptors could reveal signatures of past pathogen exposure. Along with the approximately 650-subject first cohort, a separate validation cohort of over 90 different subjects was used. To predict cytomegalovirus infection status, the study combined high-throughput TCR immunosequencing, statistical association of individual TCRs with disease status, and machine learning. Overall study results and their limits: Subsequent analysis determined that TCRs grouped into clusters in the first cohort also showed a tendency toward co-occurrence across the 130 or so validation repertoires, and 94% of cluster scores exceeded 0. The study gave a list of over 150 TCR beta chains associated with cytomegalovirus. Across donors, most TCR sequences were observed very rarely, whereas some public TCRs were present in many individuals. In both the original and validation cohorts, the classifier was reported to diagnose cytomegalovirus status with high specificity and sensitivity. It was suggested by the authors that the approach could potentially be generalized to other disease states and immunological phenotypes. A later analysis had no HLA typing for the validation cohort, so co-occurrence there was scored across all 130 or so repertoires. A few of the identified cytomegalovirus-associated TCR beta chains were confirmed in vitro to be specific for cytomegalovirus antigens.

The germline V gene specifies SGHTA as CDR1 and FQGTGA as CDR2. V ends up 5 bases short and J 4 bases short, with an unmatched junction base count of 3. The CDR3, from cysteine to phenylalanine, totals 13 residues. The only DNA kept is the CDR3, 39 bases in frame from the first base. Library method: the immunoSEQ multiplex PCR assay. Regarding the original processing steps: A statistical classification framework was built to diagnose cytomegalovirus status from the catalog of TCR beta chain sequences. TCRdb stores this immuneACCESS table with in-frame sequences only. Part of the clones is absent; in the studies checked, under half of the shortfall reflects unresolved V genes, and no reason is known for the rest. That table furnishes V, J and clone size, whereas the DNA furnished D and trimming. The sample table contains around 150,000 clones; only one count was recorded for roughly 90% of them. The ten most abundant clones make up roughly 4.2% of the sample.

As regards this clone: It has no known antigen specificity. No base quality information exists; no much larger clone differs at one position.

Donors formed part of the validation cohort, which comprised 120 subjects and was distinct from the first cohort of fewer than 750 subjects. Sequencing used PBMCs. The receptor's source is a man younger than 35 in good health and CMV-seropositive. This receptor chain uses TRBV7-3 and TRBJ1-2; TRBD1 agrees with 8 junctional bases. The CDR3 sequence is CASSNRGGYGYTF. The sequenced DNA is TGTGCCAGCAGCAACAGGGGGGGCTATGGCTACACCTTC.